This TCR beta chain was captured by sequencing in a study of shared clonotypes between healthy human individuals. In the study overall: Plates per donor: three CD4 naive, three CD4 memory, two CD8 naive, one CD8 memory. Study-level points and caveats: Clonotype sharing among donors was expected to depend on sequencing depth.

The deep-level immunoSEQ assay was used. Researchers divided each subset's genomic DNA evenly across several immunoSEQ plates. Profiled with immunoSEQ multiplex PCR; TCRdb holds only in-frame clones, not every one. Of about 1 million clones listed, approximately 80% are singletons. Points on this clone: Its specificity is not known.

The CDR3 sequence is 15 residues long. CDR1 is SGHRS, CDR2 YFSETQ, per germline. V was shortened by 4 bases and J by 0 bases, with 14 bases between the two germline ends. This receptor was taken from a man younger than 35 in good health. Some clones in this sample may be carry-over from other donors' samples. This rearrangement joins TRBV5-1 to TRBJ2-7; D is possibly TRBD1 or TRBD2 (5 bases each). Sequencing input: memory CD4+ T cells from PBMCs. Subset indicated: CD45RA-negative fraction. In DNA, the CDR3 is TGCGCCAGCAGCCAGGGCCCCAGCGGCTCCTACGAGCAGTACTTC. This encodes CASSQGPSGSYEQYF.